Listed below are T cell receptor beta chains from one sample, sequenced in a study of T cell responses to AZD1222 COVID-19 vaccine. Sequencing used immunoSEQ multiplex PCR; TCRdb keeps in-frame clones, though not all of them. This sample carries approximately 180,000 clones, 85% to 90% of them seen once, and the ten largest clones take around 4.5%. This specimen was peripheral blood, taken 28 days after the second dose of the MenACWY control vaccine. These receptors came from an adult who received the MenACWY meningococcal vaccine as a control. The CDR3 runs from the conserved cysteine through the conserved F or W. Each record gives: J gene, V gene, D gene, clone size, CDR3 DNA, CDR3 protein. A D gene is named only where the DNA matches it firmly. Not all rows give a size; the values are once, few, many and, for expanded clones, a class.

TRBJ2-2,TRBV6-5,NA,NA,TGTGCCAGCACGCCTCGCAGGGGGAGGACCGGGGAGCTGTTTTTT,CASTPRRGRTGELFF
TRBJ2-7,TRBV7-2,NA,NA,TGTGCCAGCAGCTTTCAAATCGGGGACGAGCAGTACTTC,CASSFQIGDEQYF
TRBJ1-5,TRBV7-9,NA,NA,TGTGCCAGCAGCTTAGGGGCAGGGTTGGACAATCAGCCCCAGCATTTT,CASSLGAGLDNQPQHF
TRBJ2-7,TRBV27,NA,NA,TGTGCCAGCAGTCTCCTGGACGAGCAGTACTTC,CASSLLDEQYF
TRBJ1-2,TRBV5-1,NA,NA,TGCGCCAGCAGCAGACAGGACCCGGAAGACTATGGCTACACCTTC,CASSRQDPEDYGYTF
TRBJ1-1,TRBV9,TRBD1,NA,TGTGCCAGCAGCTCCGGACAGGCGAGCTTTGAAGCTTTCTTT,CASSSGQASFEAFF
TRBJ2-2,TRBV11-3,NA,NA,TGTGCCAGCAGCTTAGCCTCCTGGGGCAGGGCCAACACCGGGGAGCTGTTTTTT,CASSLASWGRANTGELFF
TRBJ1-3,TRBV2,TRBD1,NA,TGTGCCAGCAGTCAAAGACAGGGGGCAAACACCATATATTTT,CASSQRQGANTIYF
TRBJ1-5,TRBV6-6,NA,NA,TGTGCCAGCAGTTACTCAGGGACGGGGGGAAATCAGCCCCAGCATTTT,CASSYSGTGGNQPQHF
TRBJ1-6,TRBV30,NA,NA,TGTGCCTGGAGTGTACTTGGACTCGTGAATTCACCCCTCCACTTT,CAWSVLGLVNSPLHF
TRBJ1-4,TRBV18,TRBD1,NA,TGTGCCAGCTCACCTAGACAGGGGAATTTTGAAAAACTGTTTTTT,CASSPRQGNFEKLFF
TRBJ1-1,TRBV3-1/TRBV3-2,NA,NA,TGTGCCAGCAGCCACACACGCTGGGGTGAAGCTTTCTTT,CASSHTRWGEAFF
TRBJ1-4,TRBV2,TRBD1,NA,TGTGCCAGCAGTGCATCGACAGGGTGGGGTGAAAAACTGTTTTTT,CASSASTGWGEKLFF
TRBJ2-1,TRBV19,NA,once,TGTGCCAGTAGTTCCGGGGGAAATGAGAATGAGCAGTTCTTC,CASSSGGNENEQFF
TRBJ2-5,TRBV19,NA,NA,TGTGCCAGTAGTATTCGGGTCTTTGGTGAGACCCAGTACTTC,CASSIRVFGETQYF
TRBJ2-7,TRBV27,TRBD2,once,TGTGCCAGCAGTCTCCAGCGGGAGGGCCGTATTTCCTCCTACGAGCAGTACTTC,CASSLQREGRISSYEQYF
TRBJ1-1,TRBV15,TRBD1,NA,TGTGCCACCAGCAGCGATCTAAAACTTGGGACAGGGGACGCTGAAGCTTTCTTT,CATSSDLKLGTGDAEAFF
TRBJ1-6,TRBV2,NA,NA,TGTGCCAGCAGTGAAGCCAGGACAAAGAATTCACCCCTCCACTTT,CASSEARTKNSPLHF
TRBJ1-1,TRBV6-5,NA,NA,TGTGCCACCACGTGGGTGTTGGGGAACACTGAAGCTTTCTTT,CATTWVLGNTEAFF
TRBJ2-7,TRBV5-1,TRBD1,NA,TGCGCCAGCAGCCCCACGGCCGGGACAGGGGCCTACGAGCAGTACTTC,CASSPTAGTGAYEQYF
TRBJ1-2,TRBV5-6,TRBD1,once,TGTGCCAGCAGCTTGGGTGACAGGGCTAACTATGGCTACACCTTC,CASSLGDRANYGYTF
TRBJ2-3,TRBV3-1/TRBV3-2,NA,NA,TGTGCCAGCCGGATAGCCGGGGTAGATACGCAGTATTTT,CASRIAGVDTQYF
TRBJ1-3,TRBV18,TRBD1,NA,TGTGCCAGCTCACCTAATACGGGACAGGTCGGAAACACCATATATTTT,CASSPNTGQVGNTIYF
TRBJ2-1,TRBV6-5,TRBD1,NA,TGTGCCTTGACAGGGGAGGATGAGCAGTTCTTC,CALTGEDEQFF
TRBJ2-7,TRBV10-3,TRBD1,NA,TGTGCCATCAGCCAGGACAGGGGGCCCCACGAGCAGTACTTC,CAISQDRGPHEQYF
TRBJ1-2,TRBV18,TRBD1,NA,TGTGCCAGCTCGCTCTGGACAGGGCCGGAGGGATATGGCTACACCTTC,CASSLWTGPEGYGYTF
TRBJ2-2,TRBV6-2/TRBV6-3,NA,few,TGTGCCAGCAGTCAGAGACCGAACACCGGGGAGCTGTTTTTT,CASSQRPNTGELFF
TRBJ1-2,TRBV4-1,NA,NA,TGCGCCAGCAGCCAAGGACTGACCTGGGCGGACTATGGCTACACCTTC,CASSQGLTWADYGYTF
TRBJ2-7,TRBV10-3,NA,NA,TGTGCCATCAGCCCGACAGGTCCCTACGAGCAGTACTTC,CAISPTGPYEQYF
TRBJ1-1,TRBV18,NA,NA,TGTGCCAGCTCACCACTAGGGGTGGCGAGAGTGGTCGCTGAAGCTTTCTTT,CASSPLGVARVVAEAFF
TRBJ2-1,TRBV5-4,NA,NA,TGTGCCAGCCGCCAGGGCCTAGATGTGCCACTCTACAATGAGCAGTTCTTC,CASRQGLDVPLYNEQFF
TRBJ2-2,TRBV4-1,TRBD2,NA,TGCGCCAGCAGCCAAGGCCGACTAGCGGGCGTCCTGAACACCGGGGAGCTGTTTTTT,CASSQGRLAGVLNTGELFF
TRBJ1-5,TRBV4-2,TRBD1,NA,TGTGCCAGCAGCCTACTCGGACAGGGTTCCAATCAGCCCCAGCATTTT,CASSLLGQGSNQPQHF
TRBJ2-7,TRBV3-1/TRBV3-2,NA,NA,TGTGCCAGCAGCCAAGCGCCCGGGACTGTCAACGAGCAGTACTTC,CASSQAPGTVNEQYF
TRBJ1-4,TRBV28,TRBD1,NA,TGTGCCAGCGGCGGGCAGGGGGCCTATGAAAAACTGTTTTTT,CASGGQGAYEKLFF
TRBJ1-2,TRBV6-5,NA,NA,TGTGCCATCCTGGGAGGCGGGCACCTAAACTATGGCTACACCTTC,CAILGGGHLNYGYTF
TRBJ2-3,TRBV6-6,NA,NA,TGTGCCAGCAGTTACTTGCAGGGCGCAGATACGCAGTATTTT,CASSYLQGADTQYF
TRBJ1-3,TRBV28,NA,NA,TGTGCCAGCAGCACGGCAGGGGACACCATATATTTT,CASSTAGDTIYF